Following are 14 T cell receptor beta chains from one sample sequenced in a study of T cell repertoires in cytomegalovirus infection. No antigen is known for these receptors. TCRdb called the reads again in MiXCR, with one record for every CDR3 protein. The sample lists around 120,000 distinct CDR3 sequences, 20% to 30% occurring once. The sample consisted of PBMCs, sequenced either directly or after in vitro stimulation (not recorded which). The receptors were gathered from a human donor in good health (CMV status not recorded). Some clones in this sample may be carry-over from other donors' samples.

The chain couples TRBV20-1 to TRBJ2-7, with 9 positions matching TRBD1. CDR3 length: 16 residues. Germline trimming cut 1 base from V and 0 bases from J; bases unmatched to any gene: 7. The germline V gene has CDR1 DFQATT and CDR2 SNEGSKA (reference sequence). CDR3 DNA sequence: TGCAGTGCTAGAGGGACAGGGGCCGACCTCTCCTACGAGCAGTACTTC. It translates to CSARGTGADLSYEQYF.

This clonotype was picked up many times. The V and J genes are TRBV7-3 and TRBJ2-1, with 8 positions matching TRBD2. V trimming: 1 base; J trimming: 8 bases; junction bases outside the gene matches: 7. The CDR3 loop spans 15 amino acids. Germline V gene data show CDR1 as SGHTA and CDR2 as FQGTGA. The CDR3 sequence: CASSLSSGTADEQFF. In nucleotides, the CDR3 is TGTGCCAGCAGCTTAAGTAGCGGGACTGCCGATGAGCAGTTCTTC.

This clonotype was seen at least ten times. The gene calls are TRBV7-2 and TRBJ2-2; TRBD2 matches at 12 bases. The V gene end was trimmed by 6 bases and the J gene end by 4 bases; junction bases not matched to a gene: 3. Germline lookup yields CDR1 SGHTA and CDR2 FQGNSA. The CDR3 loop spans 15 amino acids. Here the CDR3 reads CASRLAGGGTGELFF. As DNA, the CDR3 is TGTGCCAGCAGACTAGCGGGAGGAGGCACCGGGGAGCTGTTTTTT.

This chain joins TRBV6-2 or TRBV6-3 and TRBJ1-1; D gene ambiguous. The length of the CDR3 is 13 residues. Germline assignment: CDR1 MNHEY and CDR2 SVGEGT. V dropped 7 bases and J dropped 0 bases, with 9 bases sitting between them. In nucleotides, the CDR3 is TGTGCCAGCAATTATCGGCTGAACACTGAAGCTTTCTTT. Its translation is CASNYRLNTEAFF.

This clonotype was observed a few times. This chain uses TRBV28 with TRBJ1-2; maybe TRBD1 (6 bases). The CDR3 has 15 amino acids. V was trimmed by 7 bases and J by 8 bases, leaving 23 bases between them. CDR1 is MDHEN and CDR2 is SYDVKM in the germline V gene. CDR3 region: CASTVTGNPPPGYTF. In DNA form, the CDR3 reads TGTGCCAGCACCGTTACAGGGAATCCCCCTCCGGGCTACACCTTC.

About this clonotype itself: Relative to the germline gene, one junction end is altered; a read error may explain this. Here the CDR3 reads CASSWDGQRDRGSSF. CDR3 DNA sequence: TGTGCCAGCAGTTGGGACGGACAAAGGGACAGGGGATCTTCCTTC. This chain links TRBV7-2 with TRBJ1-2; 10 bases align to TRBD1. Looked up from germline, CDR1 is SGHTA and CDR2 is FQGNSA. The CDR3 covers 15 residues.

The sample holds a few counts of this clonotype. V is TRBV6-2 or TRBV6-3 and J is TRBJ2-7; 7 bases match TRBD1. CDR1 is MNHEY and CDR2 is SVGEGT in the germline V gene. Germline trimming cut 2 bases from V and 2 bases from J; bases unmatched to any gene: 3. The CDR3 is made up of 14 amino acids. CDR3 sequence (DNA): TGTGCCAGCAGTTACGGGACAGTCACCTACGAGCAGTACTTC. Amino acids: CASSYGTVTYEQYF.

The chain combines TRBV11-2 with TRBJ1-2; 7 bases fit TRBD1. Germline lookup yields CDR1 SGHAT and CDR2 FQNNGV. V was pared by 1 base and J by 4 bases, with 6 bases of the junction left unmatched. The CDR3 sequence is 15 residues long. The CDR3, as DNA: TGTGCCAGCAGCTTAGGACGGACAGGTGTCTATGGCTACACCTTC. Protein: CASSLGRTGVYGYTF.

The rearrangement uses TRBV12-3 or TRBV12-4 and TRBJ2-2, with 7 bases lining up with TRBD2. The CDR3 is 13 residues long. V lost 7 bases to trimming and J lost 2 bases; unmatched junction nucleotides: 1. CDR3 nucleotides: TGTGCCAGCACTAGCGGTAACACCGGGGAGCTGTTTTTT. This gives the protein CASTSGNTGELFF.

The chain is built from TRBV12-3 or TRBV12-4 and TRBJ1-6, with no clear D. The length of the CDR3 is 16 residues. The V end was cut by 5 bases, the J end by 7 bases, with 18 bases between. CDR3 protein: CASSPRAGKINSPLHF. For the CDR3, the DNA is TGTGCCAGCAGTCCAAGGGCCGGGAAGATCAATTCACCCCTCCACTTT.

The sample holds many counts of this clonotype. The chain employs TRBV5-1 and TRBJ2-1, with 15 bases aligning to TRBD2. Trimming took 3 bases from V and 4 from J; bases not matched to a gene: 8. The germline CDR1 and CDR2 sequences are SGHRS and YFSETQ. The CDR3 consists of 18 residues. The chain's CDR3 is CASSYGTSGGPVYNEQFF. The CDR3 DNA reads as TGCGCCAGCAGCTATGGGACTAGCGGGGGGCCCGTATACAATGAGCAGTTCTTC. Full variable domain (missing parts from reference TRBV5-1 and TRBJ2-1): KAGVTQTPRYLIKTRGQQVTLSCSPISGHRSVSWYQQTPGQGLQFLFEYFSETQRNKGNFPGRFSGRQFSNSRSEMNVSTLELGDSALYLCASSYGTSGGPVYNEQFFGPGTRLTVL.

This rearrangement joins TRBV19 to TRBJ1-1, with D unclear. V gave up 0 bases and J gave up 4 bases, with 18 bases separating them. Looked up from germline, CDR1 is LNHDA and CDR2 is SQIVND (reference sequence). This CDR3 comprises 17 residues. The CDR3 protein is CASSIERPIGVSTEAFF. The DNA of the CDR3 is TGTGCCAGTAGTATAGAGAGGCCGATCGGGGTTTCCACTGAAGCTTTCTTT.

This clonotype was seen a handful of times. The chain combines TRBV7-2 with TRBJ2-7, with 10 bases that match TRBD2. Germline V gene data show CDR1 as SGHTA and CDR2 as FQGNSA. After removal of 4 bases from V and 0 bases from J, the junction contained 6 bases not matched to a gene. This CDR3 spans 16 amino acids. Here the CDR3 DNA reads TGTGCCAGCAGCTCGAGATCTAGCGGGAGCTCCTACGAGCAGTACTTC. Translation gives CASSSRSSGSSYEQYF.

In its sample, this clonotype was seen a few times. The J gene is TRBJ2-5, the V gene TRBV28; D remains ambiguous. The CDR3 has 13 residues. V dropped 5 bases and J dropped 2 bases, with 9 bases sitting between them. Germline V CDR1 and CDR2: MDHEN, SYDVKM. The DNA for the CDR3 is TGTGCCAGCAGTAGATCGGGTCAAGAGACCCAGTACTTC. This sequence encodes CASSRSGQETQYF.